This T cell receptor beta chain was captured in a study of CD8+ T cells in alopecia areata (dated 2018 in TCRdb). Broadly, across the study: Treated patients were enrolled in an open-label pilot trial of oral tofacitinib, 5 to 10 mg twice daily, for moderate-to-severe alopecia areata. Tofacitinib was administered for 6 to 18 months, and 6 months of follow-up off drug were then conducted to assess delayed response and recurrence. Disease severity in treated patients was measured with the SALT score, which quantifies the percentage of affected scalp surface area. To study T cell clonal expansion in alopecia areata, the researchers applied high-throughput TCRbeta sequencing to both the C3H/HeJ mouse model and human patients. On the human side, TCRbeta sequencing was run on scalp tissue and on sorted CD4+ and CD8+ peripheral blood T cells from healthy controls and from alopecia areata patients with either patchy or totalis/universalis disease. Biopsies were taken from tofacitinib-treated patients at baseline and again at 4 and 24 weeks into treatment, and several of those patients also had a later scalp biopsy. Scalp clonality was compared across normal scalp (n=4), patchy alopecia areata scalp (n=8), and alopecia totalis/universalis scalp (n=8). RNA was obtained with the PAXgene miRNA kit for fixed scalp, the miRNeasy kit for PBMCs, and the RNeasy kit for mouse skin. TCRbeta CDR3 regions were amplified by immunoSEQ multiplex PCR with 35 Vbeta forward and 13 Jbeta reverse primers.

In the paper's terms, the time point label means: around 22 weeks on oral tofacitinib. The treatment or condition label on this specimen signifies: oral pan-JAK inhibitor, 5-10 mg twice daily. Lesional scalp punch biopsies and peripheral blood were collected from alopecia areata patients. After PBMCs were isolated by density centrifugation and stained for CD3, CD4 and CD8, a FACSAria was used to sort CD4+ and CD8+ T cells. On this clone itself: Its specific antigen is unknown. No base-level quality is on record; no much larger clone is a single base apart.

Germline trimming amounts to 6 bases on V and 5 bases on J, with 11 as the count of junction bases outside the gene matches. The CDR3 holds 15 amino acids from the cysteine to the phenylalanine. Just the 45-base CDR3 DNA is kept, in frame starting at base 1. The germline V gene encodes CDR1 SNHLY and CDR2 FYNNEI. The library came from the immunoSEQ multiplex PCR assay. RNA was extracted from all samples and reverse transcribed into cDNA as template for TCR sequencing. First-strand cDNA was synthesized with SuperScript III using a 2:1 mix of oligo-dT and random hexamers. Amplification bias was assessed with a synthetic immune receptor repertoire, and residual bias was removed computationally. The published analysis was carried out like this. After raw reads were preprocessed to remove errors, the CDR3 was defined following IMGT conventions as running from the conserved cysteine to phenylalanine. Clonality was computed as 1 minus the Shannon entropy, with the entropy normalized by log2 of the number of productive unique TCRs. CD4 or CD8 identity of scalp clones was inferred by cross-referencing scalp TCRbeta sequences with sorted blood CD4 and CD8 repertoires. TCRdb holds this immuneACCESS table with in-frame rearrangements only. Some clones are missing; in checked studies, unresolved V genes explain under half, and the rest has no known cause. V and J calls and clone size are those listed in that table; D and trimming were worked out from the DNA. This sample holds approximately 190,000 clones; 58% were observed only once. Roughly 5.8% of the sample is in the top ten clones.

Results and caveats for the whole study, not just this receptor: During tofacitinib treatment, many expanded lesional clones stuck around in both scalp and blood, and this persistence may partly explain why relapse happens after treatment is stopped. TCR sequences shared between patients were less clear than in mice, possibly partly because of HLA diversity in the patient population. Scalp clonality and the number of expanded CD8+ clones among the top 100 scalp clones were significantly decreased by tofacitinib. Compared with normal scalp, lesional scalp had higher clonality and more expanded CD8+ clones, particularly in alopecia totalis/universalis, a pattern that suggests antigenic drive. Because the treated cohort was small and included a single nonresponder, larger studies are needed to assess links between baseline CD8+ expansion and response. Scalp TCR repertoire analysis is complicated because resident alphabeta T cells in normal human skin are also sequenced, whereas mouse skin is dominated by gammadelta T cells.

The chain joins TRBV2 to TRBJ2-5; TRBD1 matches 8 bases in the middle. The sequencing used CD4+ T cells sorted from blood, collected at week 24, from a patient treated with tofacitinib. The sequence was collected from a human donor with alopecia areata. The sequence in DNA is TGTGCCAGCAGCGCGATAGGGCAGGGGGCGGAGACCCAGTACTTC. Its protein reads: CASSAIGQGAETQYF.